The 11 T cell receptor beta chains below all came from one sample that was sequenced in a study of CD8 T cells in Susac syndrome. With random hexamers, reverse transcription was performed on about 0.5 to 1 ug of RNA. TCRdb reanalysed the immunoSEQ multiplex PCR reads using MiXCR and keeps one entry per CDR3 protein. The sample carries tens of thousands of distinct CDR3 sequences, roughly 95% recorded once. The specimen was CD4+ T cells from PBMCs. These receptors all come from a human donor with multiple sclerosis.

The chain employs TRBV3-1 and TRBJ2-3; tentative D call: TRBD1 (5 bases). The CDR3 spans 14 residues. Trimming cost V 2 bases and J 3 bases, with 9 bases left between them. CDR1 is LGHDT and CDR2 is YNNKEL in the germline V gene (reference sequence). CDR3 nucleotides: TGTGCCAGCAGCCAATATCAGGGTACAGATACGCAGTATTTT. It yields the protein CASSQYQGTDTQYF.

The chain employs TRBV3-1 and TRBJ1-1; tentatively, D is TRBD1 (6 bases). V was cut by 6 bases and J by 0 bases, with 17 bases left in between. This CDR3 contains 16 residues. Germline V gene data show CDR1 as LGHDT and CDR2 as YNNKEL (reference sequence). The CDR3 sequence is CASSQLGQLMNTEAFF. For the CDR3, the DNA is TGTGCCAGCAGTCAGCTAGGACAGCTAATGAACACTGAAGCTTTCTTT.

This chain connects TRBV12-3 or TRBV12-4 to TRBJ2-7, with D perhaps TRBD1 or TRBD2 (6 bases each). V was clipped by 5 bases and J by 2 bases, with 7 bases between them. CDR3 length: 12 residues. As DNA, the CDR3 is TGTGCCAGCAGTAGGGGGGCCTACGAGCAGTACTTC. Translated, it gives CASSRGAYEQYF.

The chain has TRBV3-1 and TRBJ2-7, with D unresolved. Trimming took off 1 base at V and 4 bases at J, with 14 bases between the two ends. CDR3 size: 15 residues. Germline lookup yields CDR1 LGHDT and CDR2 YNNKEL (reference sequence). The CDR3 sequence: CASSQGSSVGYEQYF. In DNA form, the CDR3 reads TGTGCCAGCAGCCAAGGATCTTCCGTGGGGTACGAGCAGTACTTC.

The chain links TRBV9 to TRBJ1-2; D call uncertain. Germline CDR1 is SGDLS and CDR2 is YYNGEE. Trimming removed 4 bases at V and 8 bases at J, with 15 bases between. The CDR3 is made up of 13 amino acids. CDR3 bases: TGTGCCAGCAGCCCGAGGGTGATGTACGGCTACACCTTC. The encoded protein is CASSPRVMYGYTF.

In the case of this clonotype: The junction departs from the called germline gene at one end, perhaps through a read error. V is TRBV29-1 and J is TRBJ2-7, with 7 bases identical to TRBD1. CDR1 SQVTM and CDR2 ANQGSEA come from the germline V gene. CDR3 length equals 13 residues. In DNA, the CDR3 is TGCAGCGTGAGTCGGGACAGCTCCGACGAGCAGTACTTC. This sequence encodes CSVSRDSSDEQYF.

Only one count was recorded for this clonotype. The V call is TRBV12-3 or TRBV12-4, the J call TRBJ2-5, with 11 positions matching TRBD2. The CDR3 is made up of 15 amino acids. V gave up 6 bases and J gave up 5 bases; unmatched junction bases: 8. The DNA of the CDR3 is TGTGCCAGCAGCTGGGGGACTAGCGGTATCGAGACCCAGTACTTC. This sequence encodes CASSWGTSGIETQYF.

This chain uses TRBV18 with TRBJ1-5, with a tentative D call TRBD1 (6 bases). V was clipped by 6 bases and J by 1 base, with 13 bases between them. This CDR3 contains 15 residues. CDR1 is KGHSH, CDR2 LQKENI, per germline. The CDR3 nucleotides are TGTGCCAGCTCGCCCGACAGGTTAAGCAATCAGCCCCAGCATTTT. Its translation: CASSPDRLSNQPQHF.

This chain connects TRBV28 to TRBJ1-2; TRBD1 is a possible D gene (5 bases). Trimming shortened V by 5 bases and J by 4 bases, and 17 bases separated the two germline ends. The germline V gene has CDR1 MDHEN and CDR2 SYDVKM. The CDR3 runs to 15 residues. CDR3 in amino acids: CASSPGVAGPYGYTF. The CDR3 DNA is TGTGCCAGCAGTCCTGGGGTGGCAGGGCCCTATGGCTACACCTTC.

The V gene is TRBV30, the J gene TRBJ2-1; 10 bases map to TRBD2. Germline CDR1 reads GTSNPN; CDR2 reads SVGIG (reference sequence). The CDR3 extends over 14 amino acids. The V gene end was trimmed by 3 bases and the J gene end by 11 bases; junction bases not matched to a gene: 10. CDR3 sequence (DNA): TGTGCCTGGAGGGGACTAGCGACCTCTATGAAGCAGTTCTTC. This sequence encodes CAWRGLATSMKQFF.

In DNA form, the CDR3 reads TGTGCCGCCCGATCCTACAATGAGCAGTTCTTC. As protein: CAARSYNEQFF. This chain joins TRBV12-3 or TRBV12-4 and TRBJ2-1; no firm D call. The CDR3 is 11 amino acids. Trimming removed 11 bases at V and 1 base at J, with 6 bases between.